This T cell receptor (beta chain) was sequenced in a study of blood T cell repertoires in COVID-19. Repertoires were generated with immunoSEQ multiplex PCR, while TCRdb's copy carries only in-frame clones and drops some. The repertoire holds around 100,000 clones, with around 83% as singletons. CDR1 and CDR2 (germline): SGHRS, YFSETQ. CDR3 length: 14 amino acids. V lost 0 bases to trimming and J lost 7 bases, with 11 bases between them. This rearrangement joins TRBV5-1 to TRBJ2-1, with D tentatively TRBD2 (5 bases). This receptor was identified in a man in his sixties or seventies with active or convalescent COVID-19. Specimen: peripheral blood. DNA of the CDR3: TGCGCCAGCAGCTTGGGACTATTCCGGAATGAGCAGTTCTTC. Protein: CASSLGLFRNEQFF.